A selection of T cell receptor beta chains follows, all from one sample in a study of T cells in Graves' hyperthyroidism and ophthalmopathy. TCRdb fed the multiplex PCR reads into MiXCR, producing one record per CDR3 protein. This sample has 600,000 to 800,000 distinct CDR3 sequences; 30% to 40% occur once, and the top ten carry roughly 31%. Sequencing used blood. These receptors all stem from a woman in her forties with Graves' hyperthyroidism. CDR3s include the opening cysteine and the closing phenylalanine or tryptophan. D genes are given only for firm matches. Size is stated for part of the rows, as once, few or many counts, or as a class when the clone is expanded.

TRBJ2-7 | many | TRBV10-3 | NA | TGTGCCATCAGTGCTGTGGGACCCGGGTTTGGGGAGCAGTACTTC | CAISAVGPGFGEQYF
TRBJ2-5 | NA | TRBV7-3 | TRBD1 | TGTGCCAGCAGAAGGACAGGGGCCCATGAGCAGTACTTC | CASRRTGAHEQYF
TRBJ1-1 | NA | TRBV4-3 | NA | TGCGCCAGCAGCCCCAAAGAGGGCAGCACTGAAGCTTTCTTT | CASSPKEGSTEAFF
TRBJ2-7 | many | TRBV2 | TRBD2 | TGTGCCAGCCTAACTAGCGGGAGGGCCTTAACGGTTCGATCCTACGAGCAGTACTTC | CASLTSGRALTVRSYEQYF
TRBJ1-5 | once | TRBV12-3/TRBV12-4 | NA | TGTGCCAGCAGTCCGGCGGGGGGGTATAGCAATCAGCCCCAGCATTTT | CASSPAGGYSNQPQHF
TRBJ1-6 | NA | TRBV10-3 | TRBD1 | TGTGCCAGCAGTGACAGGGGGCCGATTAATTCACCCCTCCACTTT | CASSDRGPINSPLHF
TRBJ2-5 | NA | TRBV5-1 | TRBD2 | TGCGCCAGCAGCCCAGGGAGGGAAGAGACCCAGTACTTC | CASSPGREETQYF
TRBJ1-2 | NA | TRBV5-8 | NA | TGTGCCAGCAGCCGTAACGGGGTGGCAGCCTATGGCTACACCTTC | CASSRNGVAAYGYTF
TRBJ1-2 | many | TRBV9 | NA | TGTGCCAGCAGCGTAGAGGCAGGGGCGGGGTATGGCTACACCTTC | CASSVEAGAGYGYTF
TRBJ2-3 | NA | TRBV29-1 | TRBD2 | TGCAGCGTAGGGGGACTAGCAGTAGATACGCAGTATTTT | CSVGGLAVDTQYF